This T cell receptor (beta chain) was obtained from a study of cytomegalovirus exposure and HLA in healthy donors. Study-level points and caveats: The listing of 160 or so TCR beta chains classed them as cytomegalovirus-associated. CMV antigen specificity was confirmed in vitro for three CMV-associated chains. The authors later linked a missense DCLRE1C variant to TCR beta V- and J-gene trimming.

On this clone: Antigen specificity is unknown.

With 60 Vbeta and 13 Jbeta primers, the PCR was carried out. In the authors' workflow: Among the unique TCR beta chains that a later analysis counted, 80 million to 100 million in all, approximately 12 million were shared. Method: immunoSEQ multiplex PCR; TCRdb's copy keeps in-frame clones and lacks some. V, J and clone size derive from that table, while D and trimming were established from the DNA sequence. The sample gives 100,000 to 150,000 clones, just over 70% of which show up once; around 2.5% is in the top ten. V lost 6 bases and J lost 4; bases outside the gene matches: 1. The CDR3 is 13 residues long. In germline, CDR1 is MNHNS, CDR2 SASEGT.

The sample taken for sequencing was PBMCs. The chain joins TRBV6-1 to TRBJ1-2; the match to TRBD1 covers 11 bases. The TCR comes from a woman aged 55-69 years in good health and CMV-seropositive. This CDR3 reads CASRGTGGYGYTF. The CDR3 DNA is TGTGCCAGCAGGGGGACAGGGGGCTATGGCTACACCTTC.